The 25 T cell receptor beta chains reported below all come from one sample, sequenced in a study of CD8 T cells in ankylosing spondylitis. MiXCR, run by TCRdb on the 5' RACE reads, gives a single entry per CDR3 protein. The sample has 100,000 to 150,000 distinct CDR3 sequences, roughly 7.3% seen once. The sequencing input was blood, either unsorted or a sorted T cell fraction (not recorded which). The origin of the receptors is a male donor with ankylosing spondylitis or in good health (not recorded which).

The sample holds many counts of this clonotype. This chain uses TRBV5-1 with TRBJ2-7; 7 positions agree with TRBD1. Germline CDR1 is SGHRS and CDR2 is YFSETQ. Unmatched junction bases numbered 5, after V lost 4 bases and J lost 1 base. The CDR3 loop spans 14 amino acids. The CDR3, as DNA: TGCGCCAGCAGCGTCGGGACAGTGTCCTACGAGCAGTACTTC. It yields the protein CASSVGTVSYEQYF.

This clonotype showed up just a few times. J is TRBJ2-3 and V is TRBV20-1; no firm D call. The length of the CDR3 is 13 residues. Germline V lookup: CDR1 DFQATT, CDR2 SNEGSKA (reference sequence). The V end was cut by 0 bases, the J end by 0 bases, with 4 bases between. CDR3 DNA: TGCAGTGCTAGAGATCGGAGCACAGATACGCAGTATTTT. It translates to CSARDRSTDTQYF.

In this sample, this clonotype turned up many times. V is TRBV7-2 and J is TRBJ2-5; D unclear. Looked up from germline, CDR1 is SGHTA and CDR2 is FQGNSA. The V end was cut by 1 base, the J end by 1 base, with 7 bases between. The CDR3 totals 14 residues. The CDR3 nucleotides are TGTGCCAGCAGCTTAGTGAAGTTCCAAGAGACCCAGTACTTC. Protein product: CASSLVKFQETQYF.

This clonotype was counted ten times or more. The J gene is TRBJ1-2, the V gene TRBV2, with D perhaps matching TRBD1 (6 bases). CDR1 is SNHLY and CDR2 is FYNNEI in the germline V gene. Trimming took off 5 bases at V and 4 bases at J, with 14 bases between the two ends. The CDR3 has 14 amino acids. CDR3 sequence reads: CASSIRTDLYGYTF. For the CDR3, the DNA is TGTGCCAGCAGTATTCGGACAGATCTCTATGGCTACACCTTC.

This clonotype has only a few counts. This chain connects TRBV20-1 to TRBJ1-2; D is unclear. Trimming took 1 base from V and 0 from J, leaving 15 bases between them. Germline loops: CDR1 DFQATT, CDR2 SNEGSKA (reference sequence). The CDR3 is 16 amino acids. CDR3 nucleotide sequence: TGCAGTGCTAGAGTCCCTTGGGCAGTCGCTAACTATGGCTACACCTTC. This codes for CSARVPWAVANYGYTF.

This clonotype was picked up many times. The chain couples TRBV6-1 to TRBJ1-5; unclear D gene. Trimming cost V 2 bases and J 11 bases, with 13 bases left between them. CDR3 length equals 13 residues. The germline V gene encodes CDR1 MNHNS and CDR2 SASEGT. CDR3 in DNA: TGTGCCAGCAGTGAAATGGGTTATAAGGCCCAGCATTTT. Its protein product is CASSEMGYKAQHF.

This clonotype was counted between two and nine times. This chain joins TRBV12-3 or TRBV12-4 and TRBJ2-1; tentatively, D is TRBD1 (9 bases). This CDR3 spans 17 amino acids. V lost 1 base to trimming and J lost 7 bases, with 20 bases between them. The CDR3 is CASSLGAGGQGWNEQFF. In nucleotides, the CDR3 is TGTGCCAGCAGTTTAGGGGCGGGGGGACAGGGTTGGAATGAGCAGTTCTTC.

This clonotype was found many times. V gene TRBV6-5 combines with J gene TRBJ1-2, with TRBD1 as a possible D gene (6 bases). V lost 5 bases, J lost 6 bases, and 10 bases lay in between. This CDR3 is 12 amino acids long. Per germline, CDR1 MNHEY and CDR2 SVGAGI. CDR3 amino acids: CASSPQGHGYTF. The CDR3 nucleotides read TGTGCCAGCAGTCCCCAGGGGCATGGCTACACCTTC.

This clonotype showed up many times. The chain recombines TRBV5-1 with TRBJ2-6; 12 bases line up with TRBD2. Losses at the gene ends were 4 bases for V and 1 base for J; bases not matched to a gene: 6. CDR3 length: 18 residues. Germline V lookup: CDR1 SGHRS, CDR2 YFSETQ. The CDR3 here is CASSTSSGGASGANVLTF. The CDR3, as DNA: TGCGCCAGCAGCACCTCTAGCGGGGGGGCTTCTGGGGCCAACGTCCTGACTTTC.

The table lists this clonotype with many counts. The chain has TRBV27 and TRBJ2-7, with unresolved D. Trimming took off 6 bases at V and 2 bases at J, with 11 bases between the two ends. Germline V gives CDR1 MNHEY, CDR2 SMNVEV (reference sequence). The CDR3 has 13 amino acids. This CDR3 reads CASSLTRAYEQYF. DNA of the CDR3: TGTGCCAGCAGCCTTACAAGGGCCTACGAGCAGTACTTC.

Many counts were recorded for this clonotype. The chain links TRBV6-1 to TRBJ2-1; D ambiguous. There are 13 residues in the CDR3. Trimming took off 7 bases at V and 7 bases at J, with 14 bases between the two ends. The germline V gene encodes CDR1 MNHNS and CDR2 SASEGT. The CDR3 region has the DNA TGTGCCAGCAAACTCCGCCTCGCAAATGAGCAGTTCTTC. As protein: CASKLRLANEQFF.

This clonotype occurred many times. V and J are TRBV7-3 and TRBJ2-1; 12 bases match TRBD2. This CDR3 is built from 18 residues. CDR1 is SGHTA and CDR2 is FQGTGA in the germline V gene. J lost 4 bases, V lost 5 bases, and 12 bases had no gene match. CDR3 sequence reads: CASSIGVLGLAGYNEQFF. CDR3 nucleotides: TGTGCCAGCAGCATTGGCGTGCTTGGACTAGCGGGGTACAATGAGCAGTTCTTC.

This clonotype turned up a few times. The V and J genes are TRBV7-9 and TRBJ2-7; D gene uncertain. The CDR3 is 14 residues long. The germline gives CDR1 SEHNR, CDR2 FQNEAQ (reference sequence). With 4 bases removed from V and 2 bases from J, the gap between germline ends came to 12 bases. Here the CDR3 reads CASSYPQLPYEQYF. The DNA for the CDR3 is TGTGCCAGCAGCTACCCTCAGCTACCCTACGAGCAGTACTTC.

This clonotype was recorded once. This may be a read error, as it is one base from a much larger clone. The CDR3 here is CAISLEEGQSYEQYF. The CDR3 region has the DNA TGTGCCATCAGCTTAGAGGAGGGACAGTCCTACGAGCAGTACTTC. J is TRBJ2-7 and V is TRBV7-9; maybe TRBD1 (7 bases). The CDR3 has 15 residues. Germline-derived CDR1 and CDR2 are SEHNR and FQNEAQ (reference sequence).

There are a few counts of this clonotype. The chain couples TRBV7-9 to TRBJ1-1; D is perhaps TRBD1 (5 bases). V lost 7 bases to trimming and J lost 6 bases, with 12 bases between them. This CDR3 spans 12 amino acids. Germline V gives CDR1 SEHNR, CDR2 FQNEAQ (reference sequence). The DNA of the CDR3 is TGTGCCAGCATCGGGGGGGTTCCTGAAGCTTTCTTT. It is translated as CASIGGVPEAFF.

This clonotype was detected ten times or more. This chain joins TRBV10-3 and TRBJ2-5, with D possibly being TRBD2 (5 bases). The CDR3 extends over 15 amino acids. The germline V gene encodes CDR1 ENHRY and CDR2 SYGVKD. Between the trimmed V and J ends, which lost 2 bases and 6 bases, there was a span of 16 bases. The CDR3 bases are TGTGCCATCAGTGAGGGTTCTAGGACTGTGAAGACCCAGTACTTC. This translates into CAISEGSRTVKTQYF.

This clonotype was counted at least ten times. The gene calls are TRBV20-1 and TRBJ2-1; unclear D gene. V lost 2 bases and J 4 bases, leaving 24 bases between the germline ends. This CDR3 comprises 18 residues. Germline V lookup: CDR1 DFQATT, CDR2 SNEGSKA (reference sequence). This CDR3 is CSARSLRLDRSLYNEQFF. In DNA form, the CDR3 reads TGCAGTGCTAGATCCCTCCGCCTGGACCGGTCCCTTTACAATGAGCAGTTCTTC.

This clonotype was observed at least ten times. The V gene is TRBV5-1, the J gene TRBJ1-2, with a weak D call TRBD1 (5 bases). The CDR3 is 15 residues long. CDR1 and CDR2 (germline): SGHRS, YFSETQ. V shed 0 bases and J shed 4 bases, with 13 bases lying between them. This CDR3 reads CASSLGQKGLYGYTF. The CDR3 nucleotides are TGCGCCAGCAGCTTGGGACAGAAAGGGCTCTATGGCTACACCTTC.

This clonotype was seen repeatedly, ten times or more. CDR3 nucleotides: TGTGCCAGCAGCGTAGAACGGTCACCCCTCCACTTT. Protein product: CASSVERSPLHF. The V call is TRBV9, the J call TRBJ1-6; D is unclear. The V gene's germline CDR1 is SGDLS and CDR2 YYNGEE. This CDR3 region has 12 residues. V dropped 0 bases and J dropped 10 bases, with 5 bases sitting between them.

The J gene is TRBJ2-3, the V gene TRBV5-1; D is uncertain. V lost 1 base, J lost 4 bases, and 10 bases lay in between. CDR1 and CDR2 from the germline V gene are SGHRS and YFSETQ. The CDR3 length is 14 residues. CDR3 nucleotides: TGCGCCAGCAGCTTGATAGGTAGAGCAGATACGCAGTATTTT. Its translation: CASSLIGRADTQYF.

This clonotype was picked up many times. The chain joins TRBV18 to TRBJ2-1; no definite D call. Trimming shortened V by 3 bases and J by 10 bases, and 7 bases separated the two germline ends. Germline V gives CDR1 KGHSH, CDR2 LQKENI. CDR3 length: 11 residues. The CDR3 spells CASSPDREQFF. CDR3 bases: TGTGCCAGCTCACCGGATAGAGAGCAGTTCTTC.

This clonotype was seen repeatedly, ten times or more. The genes are TRBV20-1 and TRBJ2-5; D not certain. Trimming left V 0 bases short and J 0 bases short, with 5 bases between. The CDR3 length is 13 residues. Germline V gives CDR1 DFQATT, CDR2 SNEGSKA (reference sequence). This CDR3 reads CSARDNYQETQYF. CDR3 bases: TGCAGTGCTAGAGATAACTACCAAGAGACCCAGTACTTC.

This clonotype was detected many times. The chain links TRBV12-3 or TRBV12-4 to TRBJ2-7; the D call may be TRBD1 or TRBD2 (5 bases each). This CDR3 has 12 residues. Trimming stripped 5 bases from V and 6 bases from J, with 11 bases between. CDR3 nucleotide sequence: TGTGCCAGCAGTGACCCGGGGCGCGAGCAGTACTTC. Translated: CASSDPGREQYF.

This clonotype occurred many times. The chain couples TRBV5-1 to TRBJ2-2; D possibly uses TRBD1 or TRBD2 (5 bases each). V lost 3 bases to trimming and J lost 3 bases, with 12 bases between them. The CDR3 loop spans 15 amino acids. Germline lookup yields CDR1 SGHRS and CDR2 YFSETQ. The CDR3 sequence is CASSWGRADTGELFF. Written as DNA, the CDR3 is TGCGCCAGCAGCTGGGGCAGAGCGGACACCGGGGAGCTGTTTTTT. The variable domain in full, completed from reference TRBV5-1 and TRBJ2-2, reads KAGVTQTPRYLIKTRGQQVTLSCSPISGHRSVSWYQQTPGQGLQFLFEYFSETQRNKGNFPGRFSGRQFSNSRSEMNVSTLELGDSALYLCASSWGRADTGELFFGEGSRLTVL.

This clonotype was recorded a few times. The gene calls are TRBV5-1 and TRBJ1-5, with D possibly matching TRBD1 (6 bases). Trimming removed 1 base at V and 4 bases at J, with 9 bases between. The CDR3 is 14 residues long. Germline-derived CDR1 and CDR2 are SGHRS and YFSETQ. The CDR3 loop is CASSLKGGNQPQHF. The CDR3 DNA reads as TGCGCCAGCAGCTTGAAGGGGGGGAATCAGCCCCAGCATTTT.